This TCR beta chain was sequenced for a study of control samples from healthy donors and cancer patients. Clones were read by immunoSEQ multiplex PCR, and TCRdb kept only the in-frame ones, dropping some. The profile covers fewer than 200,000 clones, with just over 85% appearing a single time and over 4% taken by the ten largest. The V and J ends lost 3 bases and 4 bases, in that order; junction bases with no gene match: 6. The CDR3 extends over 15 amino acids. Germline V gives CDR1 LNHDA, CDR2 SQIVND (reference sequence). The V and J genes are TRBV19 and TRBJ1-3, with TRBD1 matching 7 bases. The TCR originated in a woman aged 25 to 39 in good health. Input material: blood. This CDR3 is CASSIRDSTGNTIYF. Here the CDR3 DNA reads TGTGCCAGTAGTATTCGGGACAGTACAGGAAACACCATATATTTT.